The source of this TCR beta chain is a study of T cells in Graves' hyperthyroidism and ophthalmopathy. Details on this clonotype: One junction end disagrees with the germline gene, perhaps due to a read error.

The V gene's germline CDR1 is SNHLY and CDR2 FYNNEI. The length of the CDR3 is 16 residues. The investigators amplified TCR beta CDR3 regions from RNA transcripts. HTBI primers were employed in a first-round RT-PCR of the TCR CDR3. TCRdb called the multiplex PCR reads again in MiXCR, with one record for every CDR3 protein. Here the sample spans 250,000 or so distinct CDR3 sequences, around 15% being singletons. The material sequenced was blood. The receptor was derived from a woman between 50 and 59 years old with Graves' hyperthyroidism that later progressed to Graves' ophthalmopathy. The chain couples TRBV2 to TRBJ2-5, with TRBD2 matching 13 bases. This CDR3 reads CASSERLAGGSGTQCF. DNA for the CDR3: TGTGCCAGCAGTGAACGACTAGCGGGAGGATCAGGGACCCAGTGCTTC.